The sequence of this TCR beta chain was determined in a study of identical twins. This clonotype has just a few counts. Germline V CDR1 and CDR2: SEHNR, FQNEAQ (reference sequence). The CDR3 has 15 residues. V lost 4 bases, J lost 4 bases, and 11 bases lay in between. After template switching added a universal primer site, the resulting cDNA carried unique molecular identifiers. Each CDR3 protein gets one entry after TCRdb re-called the 5' RACE reads with MiXCR. The sample lists 460,000 or so distinct CDR3 sequences; approximately 15% were seen once. These same data were also listed under a study on yellow fever vaccine responses in identical twins. This second study says: Reportedly, the T cell response mounted by twins to vaccine seemed partly convergent, partly personalized.

This receptor was obtained from a young woman in good health. The sequenced material came from CD4+ T cells sorted from blood. V and J are TRBV7-9 and TRBJ2-6, with D possibly being TRBD2 (5 bases). CDR3: CASSSGISGANVLTF. As DNA, the CDR3 is TGTGCCAGCAGCTCGGGAATCTCGGGGGCCAACGTCCTGACTTTC. The full variable domain, with the rest looked up from reference TRBV7-9 and TRBJ2-6, is DTGVSQNPRHKITKRGQNVTFRCDPISEHNRLYWYRQTLGQGPEFLTYFQNEAQLEKSRLLSDRFSAERPKGSFSTLEIQRTEQGDSAMYLCASSSGISGANVLTFGAGSRLTVL.